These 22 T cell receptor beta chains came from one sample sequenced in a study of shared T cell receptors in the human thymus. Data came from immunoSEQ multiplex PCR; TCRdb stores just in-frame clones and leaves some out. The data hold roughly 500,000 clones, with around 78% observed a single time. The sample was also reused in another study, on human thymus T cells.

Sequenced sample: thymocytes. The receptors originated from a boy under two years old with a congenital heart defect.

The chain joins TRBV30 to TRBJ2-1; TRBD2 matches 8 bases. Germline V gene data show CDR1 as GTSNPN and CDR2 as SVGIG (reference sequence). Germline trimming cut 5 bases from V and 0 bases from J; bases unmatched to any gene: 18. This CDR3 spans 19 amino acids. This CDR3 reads CAWEVIRPTSGSSYNEQFF. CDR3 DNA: TGTGCCTGGGAAGTCATTCGACCCACGAGCGGGAGCTCCTACAATGAGCAGTTCTTC.

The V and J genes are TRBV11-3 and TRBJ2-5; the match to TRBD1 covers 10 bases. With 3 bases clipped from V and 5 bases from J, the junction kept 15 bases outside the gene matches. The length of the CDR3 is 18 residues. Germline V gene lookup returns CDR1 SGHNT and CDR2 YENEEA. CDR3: CASSFRGPGQGSGETQYF. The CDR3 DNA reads TGTGCCAGCAGCTTTAGGGGACCGGGACAGGGGAGCGGGGAGACCCAGTACTTC.

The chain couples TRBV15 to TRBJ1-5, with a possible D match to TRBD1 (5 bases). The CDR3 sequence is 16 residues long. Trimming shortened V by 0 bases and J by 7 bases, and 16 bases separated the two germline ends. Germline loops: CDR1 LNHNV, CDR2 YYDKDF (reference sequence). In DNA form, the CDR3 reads TGTGCCACCAGCAGAGATCCGTGCAGGGTCCGACAGCCCCAGCATTTT. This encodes CATSRDPCRVRQPQHF. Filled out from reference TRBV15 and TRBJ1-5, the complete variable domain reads DAMVIQNPRYQVTQFGKPVTLSCSQTLNHNVMYWYQQKSSQAPKLLFHYYDKDFNNEADTPDNFQSRRPNTSFCFLDIRSPGLGDTAMYLCATSRDPCRVRQPQHFGDGTRLSIL.

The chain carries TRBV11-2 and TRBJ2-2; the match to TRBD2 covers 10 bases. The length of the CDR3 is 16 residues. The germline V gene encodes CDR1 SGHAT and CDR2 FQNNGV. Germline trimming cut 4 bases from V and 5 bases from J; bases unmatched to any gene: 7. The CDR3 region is CASSSTSGERTGELFF. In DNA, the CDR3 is TGTGCCAGCAGCTCAACTAGCGGGGAAAGGACCGGGGAGCTGTTTTTT.

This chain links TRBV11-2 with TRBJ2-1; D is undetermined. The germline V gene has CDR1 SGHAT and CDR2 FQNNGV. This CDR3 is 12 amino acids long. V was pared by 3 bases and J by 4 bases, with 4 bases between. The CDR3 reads CASSFTYNEQFF. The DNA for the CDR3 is TGTGCCAGCAGCTTCACATACAATGAGCAGTTCTTC.

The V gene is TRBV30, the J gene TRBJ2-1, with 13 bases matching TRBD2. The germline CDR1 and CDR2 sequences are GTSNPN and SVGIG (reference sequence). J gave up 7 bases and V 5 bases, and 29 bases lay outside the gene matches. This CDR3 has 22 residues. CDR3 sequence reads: CAWGLRSVTSGRTQGAHNEQFF. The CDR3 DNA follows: TGTGCCTGGGGGCTGAGGTCAGTGACTAGCGGGAGGACCCAAGGGGCCCATAATGAGCAGTTCTTC. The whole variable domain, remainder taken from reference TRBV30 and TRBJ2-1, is SQTIHQWPATLVQPVGSPLSLECTVEGTSNPNLYWYRQAAGRGLQLLFYSVGIGQISSEVPQNLSASRPQDRQFILSSKKLLLSDSGFYLCAWGLRSVTSGRTQGAHNEQFFGPGTRLTVL.

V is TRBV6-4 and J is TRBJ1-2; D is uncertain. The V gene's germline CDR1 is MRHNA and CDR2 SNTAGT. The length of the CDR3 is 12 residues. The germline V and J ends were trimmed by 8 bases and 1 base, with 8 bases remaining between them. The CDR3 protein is CASRTVNYGYTF. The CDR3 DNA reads TGTGCCAGCCGGACTGTTAACTATGGCTACACCTTC.

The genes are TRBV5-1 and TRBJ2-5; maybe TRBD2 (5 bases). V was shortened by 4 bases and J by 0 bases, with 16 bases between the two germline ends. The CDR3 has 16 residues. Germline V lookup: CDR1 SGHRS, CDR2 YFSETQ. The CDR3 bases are TGCGCCAGCAGCCACACCTATAGCGCCGACCAAGAGACCCAGTACTTC. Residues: CASSHTYSADQETQYF. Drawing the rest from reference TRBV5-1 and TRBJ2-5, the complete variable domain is KAGVTQTPRYLIKTRGQQVTLSCSPISGHRSVSWYQQTPGQGLQFLFEYFSETQRNKGNFPGRFSGRQFSNSRSEMNVSTLELGDSALYLCASSHTYSADQETQYFGPGTRLLVL.

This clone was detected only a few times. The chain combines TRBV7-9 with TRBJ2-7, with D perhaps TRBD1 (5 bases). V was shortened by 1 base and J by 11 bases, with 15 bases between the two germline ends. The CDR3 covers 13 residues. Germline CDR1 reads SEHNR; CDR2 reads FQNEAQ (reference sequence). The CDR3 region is CASSLDTQAREYF. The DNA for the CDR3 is TGTGCCAGCAGCTTAGACACCCAGGCCAGGGAGTACTTC.

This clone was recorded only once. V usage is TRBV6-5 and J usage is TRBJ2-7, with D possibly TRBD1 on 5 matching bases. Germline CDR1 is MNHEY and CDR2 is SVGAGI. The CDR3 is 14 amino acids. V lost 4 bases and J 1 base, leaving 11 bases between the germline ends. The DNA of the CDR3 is TGTGCCAGCAGTTCCCACAGGTTATCCTACGAGCAGTACTTC. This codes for CASSSHRLSYEQYF.

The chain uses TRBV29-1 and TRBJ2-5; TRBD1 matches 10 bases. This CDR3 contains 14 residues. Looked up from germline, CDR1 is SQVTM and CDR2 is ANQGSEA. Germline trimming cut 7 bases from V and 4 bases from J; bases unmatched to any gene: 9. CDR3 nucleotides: TGCAGCGCCCCTAGGGACAGGGGATTAGAGACCCAGTACTTC. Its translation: CSAPRDRGLETQYF.

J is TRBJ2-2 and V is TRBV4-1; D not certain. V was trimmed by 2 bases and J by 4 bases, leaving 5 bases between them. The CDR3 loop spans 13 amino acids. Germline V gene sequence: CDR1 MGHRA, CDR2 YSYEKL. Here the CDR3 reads CASSQYFTGELFF. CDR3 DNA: TGCGCCAGCAGCCAATATTTCACCGGGGAGCTGTTTTTT.

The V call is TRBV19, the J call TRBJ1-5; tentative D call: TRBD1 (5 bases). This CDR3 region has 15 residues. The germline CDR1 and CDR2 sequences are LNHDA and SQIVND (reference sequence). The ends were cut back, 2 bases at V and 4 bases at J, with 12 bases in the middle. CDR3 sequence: CASSITGLINQPQHF. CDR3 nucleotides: TGTGCCAGTAGTATAACGGGACTGATAAATCAGCCCCAGCATTTT.

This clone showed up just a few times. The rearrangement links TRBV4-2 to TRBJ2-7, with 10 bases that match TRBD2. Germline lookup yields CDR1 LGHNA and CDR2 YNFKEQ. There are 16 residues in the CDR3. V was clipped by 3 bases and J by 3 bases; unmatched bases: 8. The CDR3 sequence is CASSHEPLAGSYEQYF. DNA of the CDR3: TGTGCCAGCAGCCACGAACCACTAGCGGGAAGCTACGAGCAGTACTTC.

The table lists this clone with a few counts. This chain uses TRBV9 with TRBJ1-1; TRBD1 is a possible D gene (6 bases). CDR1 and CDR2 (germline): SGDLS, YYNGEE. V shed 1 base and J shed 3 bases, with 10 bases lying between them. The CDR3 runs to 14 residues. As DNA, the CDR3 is TGTGCCAGCAGCGTACGGGCAGGGGACACTGAAGCTTTCTTT. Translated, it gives CASSVRAGDTEAFF. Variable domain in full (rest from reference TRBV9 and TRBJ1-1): DSGVTQTPKHLITATGQRVTLRCSPRSGDLSVYWYQQSLDQGLQFLIQYYNGEERAKGNILERFSAQQFPDLHSELNLSSLELGDSALYFCASSVRAGDTEAFFGQGTRLTVV.

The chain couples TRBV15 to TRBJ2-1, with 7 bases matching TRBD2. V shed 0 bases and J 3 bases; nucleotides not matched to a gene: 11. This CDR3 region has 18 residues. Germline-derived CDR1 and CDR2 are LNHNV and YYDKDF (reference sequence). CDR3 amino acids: CATSRDRRAGADYNEQFF. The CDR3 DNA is TGTGCCACCAGCAGAGATCGGCGGGCGGGAGCGGACTACAATGAGCAGTTCTTC.

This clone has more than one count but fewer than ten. The CDR3 nucleotides are TGTGCCAGCAGTACCCCCCTGCGCGAGCAGTACTTC. It translates to CASSTPLREQYF. The V call is TRBV6-1, the J call TRBJ2-7; D not resolved. Trimming removed 5 bases from V and 6 bases from J, with 11 bases in between. CDR3 length: 12 amino acids. Per the germline V gene, CDR1 is MNHNS and CDR2 is SASEGT.

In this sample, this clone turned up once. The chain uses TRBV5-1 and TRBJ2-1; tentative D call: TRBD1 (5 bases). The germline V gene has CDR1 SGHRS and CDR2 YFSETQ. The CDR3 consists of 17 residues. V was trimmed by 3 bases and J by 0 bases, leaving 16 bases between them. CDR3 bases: TGCGCCAGCAGCTACCGATTGACAGTTAGCTCCTACAATGAGCAGTTCTTC. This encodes CASSYRLTVSSYNEQFF.

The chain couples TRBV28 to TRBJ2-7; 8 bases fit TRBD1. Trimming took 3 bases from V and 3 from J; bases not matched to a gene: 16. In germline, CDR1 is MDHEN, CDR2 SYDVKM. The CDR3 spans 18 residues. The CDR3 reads CASSFWGGLRDRSYEQYF. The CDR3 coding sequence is TGTGCCAGCAGTTTTTGGGGTGGCCTCCGGGACAGGAGCTACGAGCAGTACTTC.

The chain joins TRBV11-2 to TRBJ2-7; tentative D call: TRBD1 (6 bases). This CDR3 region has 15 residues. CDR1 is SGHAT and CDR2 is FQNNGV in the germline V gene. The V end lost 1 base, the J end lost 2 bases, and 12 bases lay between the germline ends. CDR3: CASSLGHRVPYEQYF. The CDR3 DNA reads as TGTGCCAGCAGCTTAGGCCACAGGGTACCCTACGAGCAGTACTTC.

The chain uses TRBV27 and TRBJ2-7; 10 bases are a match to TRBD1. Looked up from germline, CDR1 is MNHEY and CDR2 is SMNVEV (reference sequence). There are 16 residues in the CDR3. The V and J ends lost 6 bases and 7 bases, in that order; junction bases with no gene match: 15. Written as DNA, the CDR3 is TGTGCCAGCAGCCCCCCAAGGTCGACAGGGGGCCGGGAGCAGTACTTC. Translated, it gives CASSPPRSTGGREQYF.

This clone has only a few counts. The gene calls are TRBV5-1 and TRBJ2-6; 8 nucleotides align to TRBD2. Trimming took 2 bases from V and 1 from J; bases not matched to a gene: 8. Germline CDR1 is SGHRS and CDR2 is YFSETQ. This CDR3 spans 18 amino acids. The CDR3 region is CASSFGSGIYSGANVLTF. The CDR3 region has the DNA TGCGCCAGCAGCTTCGGTAGCGGGATTTATTCTGGGGCCAACGTCCTGACTTTC.